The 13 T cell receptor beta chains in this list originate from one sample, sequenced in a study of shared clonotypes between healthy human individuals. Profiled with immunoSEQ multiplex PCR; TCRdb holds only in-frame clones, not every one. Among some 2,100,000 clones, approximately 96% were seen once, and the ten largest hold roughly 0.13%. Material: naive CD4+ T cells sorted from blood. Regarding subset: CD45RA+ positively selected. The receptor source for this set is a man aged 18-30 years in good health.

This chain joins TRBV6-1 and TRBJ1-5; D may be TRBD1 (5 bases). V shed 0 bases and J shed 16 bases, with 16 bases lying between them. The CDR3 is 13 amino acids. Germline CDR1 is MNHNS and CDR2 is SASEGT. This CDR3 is CASSEAPGTLAHF. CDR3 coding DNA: TGTGCCAGCAGTGAAGCGCCCGGGACCTTGGCCCATTTT.

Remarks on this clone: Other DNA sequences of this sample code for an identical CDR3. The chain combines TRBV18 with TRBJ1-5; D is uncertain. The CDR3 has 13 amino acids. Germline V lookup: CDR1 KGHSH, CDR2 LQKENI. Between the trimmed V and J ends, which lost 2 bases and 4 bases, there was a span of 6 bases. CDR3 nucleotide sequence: TGTGCCAGCTCACCAGGTGATAATCAGCCCCAGCATTTT. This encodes CASSPGDNQPQHF.

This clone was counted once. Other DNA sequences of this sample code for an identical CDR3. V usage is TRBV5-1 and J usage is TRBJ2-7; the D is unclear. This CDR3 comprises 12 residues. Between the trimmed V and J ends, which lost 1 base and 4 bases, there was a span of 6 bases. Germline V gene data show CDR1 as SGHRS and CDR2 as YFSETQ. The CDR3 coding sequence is TGCGCCAGCAGCTTGCAAGGTTACGAGCAGTACTTC. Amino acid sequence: CASSLQGYEQYF.

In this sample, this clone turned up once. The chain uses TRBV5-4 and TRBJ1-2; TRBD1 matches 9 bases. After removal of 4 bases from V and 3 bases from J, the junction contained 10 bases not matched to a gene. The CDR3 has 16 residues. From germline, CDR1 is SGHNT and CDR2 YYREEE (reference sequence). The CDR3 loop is CASSQGTGQMDYGYTF. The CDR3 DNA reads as TGTGCCAGCAGCCAAGGGACAGGGCAGATGGACTATGGCTACACCTTC.

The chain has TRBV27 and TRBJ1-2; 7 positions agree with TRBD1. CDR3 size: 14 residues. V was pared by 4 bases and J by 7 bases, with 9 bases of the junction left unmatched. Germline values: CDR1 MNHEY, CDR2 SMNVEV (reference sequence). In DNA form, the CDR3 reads TGTGCCAGCAGTTCCCCCGCCGACAGGGTTGGCTACACCTTC. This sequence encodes CASSSPADRVGYTF.

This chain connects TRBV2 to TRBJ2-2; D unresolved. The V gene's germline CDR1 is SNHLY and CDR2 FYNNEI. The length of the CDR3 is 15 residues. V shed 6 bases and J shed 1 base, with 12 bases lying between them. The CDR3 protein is CASRGLLGNTGELFF. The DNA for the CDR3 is TGTGCCAGCAGGGGCCTCCTGGGGAACACCGGGGAGCTGTTTTTT.

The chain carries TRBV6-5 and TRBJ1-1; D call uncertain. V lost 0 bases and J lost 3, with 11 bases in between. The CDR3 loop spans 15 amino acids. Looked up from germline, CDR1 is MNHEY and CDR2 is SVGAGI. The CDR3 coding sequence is TGTGCCAGCAGTTACTCGCTCGGGCCGGACACTGAAGCTTTCTTT. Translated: CASSYSLGPDTEAFF.

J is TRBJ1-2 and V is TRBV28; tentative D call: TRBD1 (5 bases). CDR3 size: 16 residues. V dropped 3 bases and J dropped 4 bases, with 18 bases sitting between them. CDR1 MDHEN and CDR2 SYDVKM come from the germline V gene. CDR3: CASSLPRDPVGYGYTF. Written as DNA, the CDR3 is TGTGCCAGCAGTTTGCCCCGGGACCCCGTCGGCTATGGCTACACCTTC.

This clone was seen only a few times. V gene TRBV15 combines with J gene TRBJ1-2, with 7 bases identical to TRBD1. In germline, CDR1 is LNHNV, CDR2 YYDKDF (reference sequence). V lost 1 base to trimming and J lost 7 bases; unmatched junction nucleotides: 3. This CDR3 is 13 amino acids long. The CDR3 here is CATSRAGGVGYTF. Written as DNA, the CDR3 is TGTGCCACCAGCAGAGCAGGGGGTGTTGGCTACACCTTC.

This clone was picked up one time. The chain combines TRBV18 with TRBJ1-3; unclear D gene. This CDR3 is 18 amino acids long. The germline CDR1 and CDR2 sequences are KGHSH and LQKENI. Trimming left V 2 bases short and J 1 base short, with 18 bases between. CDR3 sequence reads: CASSPTLQGPLSGNTIYF. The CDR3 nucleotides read TGTGCCAGCTCACCAACCCTACAAGGCCCACTGTCTGGAAACACCATATATTTT.

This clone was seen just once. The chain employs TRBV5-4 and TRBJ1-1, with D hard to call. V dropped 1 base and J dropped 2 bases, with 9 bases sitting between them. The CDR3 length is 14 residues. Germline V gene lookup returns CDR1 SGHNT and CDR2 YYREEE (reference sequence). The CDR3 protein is CASSLKGINTEAFF. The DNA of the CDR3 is TGTGCCAGCAGCTTGAAAGGGATTAACACTGAAGCTTTCTTT.

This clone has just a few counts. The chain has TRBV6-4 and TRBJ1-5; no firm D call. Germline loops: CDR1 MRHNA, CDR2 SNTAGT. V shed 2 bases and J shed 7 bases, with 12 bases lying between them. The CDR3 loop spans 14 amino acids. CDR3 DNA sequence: TGTGCCAGCAGTGACAACGAATTTGGACAGCCCCAGCATTTT. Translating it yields CASSDNEFGQPQHF.

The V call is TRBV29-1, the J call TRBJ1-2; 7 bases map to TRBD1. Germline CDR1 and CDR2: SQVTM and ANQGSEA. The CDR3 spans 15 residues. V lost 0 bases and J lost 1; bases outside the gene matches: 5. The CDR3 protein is CSVEDRRGLNYGYTF. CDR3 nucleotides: TGCAGCGTTGAAGATAGGAGGGGGCTTAACTATGGCTACACCTTC.